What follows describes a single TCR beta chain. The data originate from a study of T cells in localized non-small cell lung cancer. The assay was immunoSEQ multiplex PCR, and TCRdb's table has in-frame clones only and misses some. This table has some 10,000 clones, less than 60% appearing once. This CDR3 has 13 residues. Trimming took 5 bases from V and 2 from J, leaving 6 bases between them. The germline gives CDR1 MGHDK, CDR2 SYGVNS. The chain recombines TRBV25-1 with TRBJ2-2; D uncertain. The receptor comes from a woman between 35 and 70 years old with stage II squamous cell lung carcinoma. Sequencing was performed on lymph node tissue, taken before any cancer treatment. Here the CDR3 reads CASSQSNTGELFF. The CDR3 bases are TGTGCCAGCAGTCAGAGCAACACCGGGGAGCTGTTTTTT.